This T cell receptor beta chain was recovered during a study of T cell responses to AZD1222 COVID-19 vaccine. Overall study results and limits: Mapped onto spike, vaccine-associated CD4 TCRs spanned it and were dominant at 160-218 and 743-854. It should be noted that donors were predominantly white British and more often female, and clonal diversity was possibly underestimated. Among AZD1222 vaccinees, only six were seropositive at baseline.

A remark on this clone: Antigen: not known.

TCRdb keeps only in-frame clones here, not all; method: immunoSEQ multiplex PCR. The table shows some 150,000 clones, with 85% to 90% occurring only once. Germline values: CDR1 KGHSH, CDR2 LQKENI. The V and J ends lost 2 bases and 7 bases respectively, with 14 bases between them. The CDR3 runs 14 residues. The clonotype was recovered from an adult who received the AZD1222 COVID-19 vaccine. This chain joins TRBV18 and TRBJ1-2; no definite D call. This specimen consisted of peripheral blood, obtained 28 days after the second AZD1222 dose. CDR3 protein: CASSPNSGFLGYTF. The CDR3 DNA reads as TGTGCCAGCTCACCAAATTCGGGGTTTCTTGGCTACACCTTC.